Listed below are T cell receptor beta chains from one sample, sequenced in a study of fetal regulatory T cell absence and autoimmunity. Libraries were prepared by immunoSEQ multiplex PCR; TCRdb keeps only in-frame clonotypes and omits some of them. The profile shows about 95,000 clones, about 78% of them singletons. The sequenced material came from pancreas tissue. The receptors shown here come from a male donor with IPEX syndrome. Both conserved end residues are part of each CDR3. The D gene is left open where the match is weak. Only some rows state a clone size, as once, few, many or a class for expanded clones.

d_call: .
j_call: TRBJ2-3
cdr3_length: 14
clone_size: few
v_call: TRBV9
cdr3_aa: CASSVYFKRDTQYF
cdr3_nt: TGTGCCAGCAGCGTGTATTTTAAGAGGGATACGCAGTATTTT

d_call: .
j_call: TRBJ1-1
cdr3_length: 12
clone_size: .
v_call: TRBV29-1
cdr3_aa: CSVGRTNTEAFF
cdr3_nt: TGCAGCGTGGGGAGGACGAACACTGAAGCTTTCTTT

d_call: TRBD2
j_call: TRBJ2-5
cdr3_length: 16
clone_size: .
v_call: TRBV5-8
cdr3_aa: CASSWGGLAGQETQYF
cdr3_nt: TGTGCCAGCAGCTGGGGGGGACTAGCGGGGCAAGAGACCCAGTACTTC

d_call: .
j_call: TRBJ2-3
cdr3_length: 14
clone_size: once
v_call: TRBV6-6
cdr3_aa: CASRDGYSTDTQYF
cdr3_nt: TGTGCCAGCAGGGACGGCTACAGCACAGATACGCAGTATTTT

d_call: TRBD1
j_call: TRBJ1-2
cdr3_length: 15
clone_size: .
v_call: TRBV9
cdr3_aa: CASSVGVTGRYGYTF
cdr3_nt: TGTGCCAGCAGCGTAGGGGTGACAGGGCGCTATGGCTACACCTTC

d_call: .
j_call: TRBJ2-3
cdr3_length: 14
clone_size: .
v_call: TRBV5-6
cdr3_aa: CASSLDGVTDTQYF
cdr3_nt: TGTGCCAGCAGCTTGGACGGGGTCACAGATACGCAGTATTTT

d_call: .
j_call: TRBJ2-2
cdr3_length: 14
clone_size: few
v_call: TRBV29-1
cdr3_aa: CSVVWVYHPGELFF
cdr3_nt: TGCAGCGTTGTATGGGTCTACCATCCCGGGGAGCTGTTTTTT

d_call: .
j_call: TRBJ1-4
cdr3_length: 13
clone_size: few
v_call: TRBV4-1
cdr3_aa: CASSWIIQEKLFF
cdr3_nt: TGCGCCAGCAGTTGGATTATACAGGAAAAACTGTTTTTT

d_call: .
j_call: TRBJ1-6
cdr3_length: 16
clone_size: .
v_call: TRBV7-8
cdr3_aa: CASSLSMSVSSSPLHF
cdr3_nt: TGTGCCAGCAGCTTAAGTATGTCAGTCAGTAGCTCACCCCTCCACTTT

d_call: TRBD1
j_call: TRBJ1-4
cdr3_length: 15
clone_size: .
v_call: TRBV4-3
cdr3_aa: CASSQDGTGREKLFF
cdr3_nt: TGCGCCAGCAGCCAAGATGGGACAGGGCGGGAAAAACTGTTTTTT

d_call: .
j_call: TRBJ2-7
cdr3_length: 15
clone_size: few
v_call: TRBV7-6
cdr3_aa: CASSLAGGTEYEQYF
cdr3_nt: TGTGCCAGCAGCTTAGCTGGCGGGACTGAGTACGAGCAGTACTTC

d_call: .
j_call: TRBJ1-1
cdr3_length: 12
clone_size: .
v_call: TRBV9
cdr3_aa: CASSVGAGPLVF
cdr3_nt: TGTGCCAGCAGCGTAGGGGCAGGGCCGTTGGTCTTT

d_call: .
j_call: TRBJ2-3
cdr3_length: 13
clone_size: once
v_call: TRBV27
cdr3_aa: CASSSGSTDTQYF
cdr3_nt: TGTGCCAGCAGTTCCGGGAGCACAGATACGCAGTATTTT

d_call: .
j_call: TRBJ2-2
cdr3_length: 16
clone_size: few
v_call: TRBV12-1
cdr3_aa: CASSFASGGPGGELFF
cdr3_nt: TGTGCCAGCAGCTTTGCTAGCGGGGGACCTGGCGGGGAGCTGTTTTTT

d_call: TRBD1
j_call: TRBJ1-1
cdr3_length: 14
clone_size: .
v_call: TRBV5-1
cdr3_aa: CASSFGTGNTEAFF
cdr3_nt: TGCGCCAGCAGCTTCGGGACAGGGAACACTGAAGCTTTCTTT

d_call: TRBD1
j_call: TRBJ1-4
cdr3_length: 14
clone_size: .
v_call: TRBV30
cdr3_aa: CAWSVRTGNEKLFF
cdr3_nt: TGTGCCTGGAGTGTACGGACAGGGAATGAAAAACTGTTTTTT

d_call: .
j_call: TRBJ2-2
cdr3_length: 16
clone_size: .
v_call: TRBV9
cdr3_aa: CASTLTGTPNTGELFF
cdr3_nt: TGTGCCAGCACACTAACCGGGACACCGAACACCGGGGAGCTGTTTTTT

d_call: .
j_call: TRBJ2-4
cdr3_length: 15
clone_size: .
v_call: TRBV15
cdr3_aa: CATSSRGLAKNIQYF
cdr3_nt: TGTGCCACCAGCTCCAGGGGTTTAGCCAAAAACATTCAGTACTTC

d_call: .
j_call: TRBJ2-3
cdr3_length: 16
clone_size: .
v_call: TRBV11-2
cdr3_aa: CASSWNGARTGDTQYF
cdr3_nt: TGTGCCAGCAGCTGGAACGGGGCTCGGACGGGAGATACGCAGTATTTT

d_call: .
j_call: TRBJ2-5
cdr3_length: 12
clone_size: few
v_call: TRBV7-9
cdr3_aa: CASSLGGATQYF
cdr3_nt: TGTGCCAGCAGCTTAGGGGGAGCGACCCAGTACTTC

d_call: .
j_call: TRBJ2-4
cdr3_length: 15
clone_size: .
v_call: TRBV30
cdr3_aa: CAWSVRRVAKNIQYF
cdr3_nt: TGTGCCTGGAGTGTTAGACGAGTAGCCAAAAACATTCAGTACTTC

d_call: TRBD1
j_call: TRBJ2-3
cdr3_length: 15
clone_size: .
v_call: TRBV6-1
cdr3_aa: CASRVQGGIADTQYF
cdr3_nt: TGTGCCAGCAGGGTACAGGGGGGAATCGCAGATACGCAGTATTTT

d_call: .
j_call: TRBJ2-3
cdr3_length: 11
clone_size: .
v_call: TRBV20-1
cdr3_aa: CSARLADTQYF
cdr3_nt: TGCAGTGCTAGACTAGCAGATACGCAGTATTTT

d_call: .
j_call: TRBJ1-5
cdr3_length: 13
clone_size: few
v_call: TRBV10-1
cdr3_aa: CASSAFGGQPQHF
cdr3_nt: TGCGCCAGCAGTGCATTCGGGGGTCAGCCCCAGCATTTT

d_call: TRBD2
j_call: TRBJ2-7
cdr3_length: 14
clone_size: .
v_call: TRBV4-1
cdr3_aa: CASSPGLAGYEQYF
cdr3_nt: TGCGCCAGCAGCCCGGGACTAGCGGGATACGAGCAGTACTTC

d_call: TRBD2
j_call: TRBJ2-7
cdr3_length: 14
clone_size: few
v_call: TRBV12-5
cdr3_aa: CASGLGLDHYEQYF
cdr3_nt: TGTGCTAGTGGTCTGGGACTAGACCACTACGAGCAGTACTTC

d_call: .
j_call: TRBJ1-5
cdr3_length: 14
clone_size: few
v_call: TRBV6-1
cdr3_aa: CASSEALSNQPQHF
cdr3_nt: TGTGCCAGCAGTGAAGCGCTCAGCAATCAGCCCCAGCATTTT

d_call: TRBD2
j_call: TRBJ2-3
cdr3_length: 15
clone_size: once
v_call: TRBV5-8
cdr3_aa: CASSSGLAGGDTQYF
cdr3_nt: TGTGCCAGCAGCTCCGGACTAGCGGGGGGAGATACGCAGTATTTT

d_call: .
j_call: TRBJ1-5
cdr3_length: 11
clone_size: .
v_call: TRBV6-5
cdr3_aa: CASSSFPGQHF
cdr3_nt: TGTGCCAGCAGTTCTTTTCCGGGACAGCATTTT

d_call: TRBD1
j_call: TRBJ2-7
cdr3_length: 13
clone_size: few
v_call: TRBV9
cdr3_aa: CASSAGTGYEQYF
cdr3_nt: TGTGCCAGCAGCGCCGGGACAGGTTACGAGCAGTACTTC

d_call: TRBD1
j_call: TRBJ1-2
cdr3_length: 16
clone_size: .
v_call: TRBV10-3
cdr3_aa: CAISLRDSGSNYGYTF
cdr3_nt: TGTGCCATCAGCCTACGGGACAGCGGGTCTAACTATGGCTACACCTTC

d_call: .
j_call: TRBJ2-7
cdr3_length: 13
clone_size: few
v_call: TRBV4-2
cdr3_aa: CASSQGTYYEQYF
cdr3_nt: TGTGCCAGCAGCCAGGGGACGTACTACGAGCAGTACTTC

d_call: .
j_call: TRBJ1-6
cdr3_length: 12
clone_size: few
v_call: TRBV27
cdr3_aa: CASSFGGSPLHF
cdr3_nt: TGTGCCAGCAGTTTTGGCGGTTCACCCCTCCACTTT

d_call: .
j_call: TRBJ2-3
cdr3_length: 14
clone_size: .
v_call: TRBV7-9
cdr3_aa: CASSPRLDTDTQYF
cdr3_nt: TGTGCCAGCAGCCCCCGACTAGACACAGATACGCAGTATTTT

d_call: TRBD1
j_call: TRBJ2-5
cdr3_length: 15
clone_size: .
v_call: TRBV15
cdr3_aa: CATSTPGQGKETQYF
cdr3_nt: TGTGCCACCAGCACCCCGGGACAGGGAAAAGAGACCCAGTACTTC

d_call: .
j_call: TRBJ1-2
cdr3_length: 15
clone_size: .
v_call: TRBV7-6
cdr3_aa: CASSLDPRSIYGYTF
cdr3_nt: TGTGCCAGCAGCTTAGACCCAAGATCAATTTATGGCTACACCTTC

d_call: TRBD2
j_call: TRBJ2-1
cdr3_length: 15
clone_size: few
v_call: TRBV4-2
cdr3_aa: CASSQAAGFYNEQFF
cdr3_nt: TGTGCCAGCAGCCAAGCAGCGGGATTTTACAATGAGCAGTTCTTC

d_call: TRBD1
j_call: TRBJ2-6
cdr3_length: 13
clone_size: .
v_call: TRBV29-1
cdr3_aa: CSATGSGANVLTF
cdr3_nt: TGCAGCGCGACAGGGAGTGGGGCCAACGTCCTGACTTTC

d_call: TRBD2
j_call: TRBJ2-3
cdr3_length: 16
clone_size: .
v_call: TRBV27
cdr3_aa: CASGSTSGPPTDTQYF
cdr3_nt: TGTGCCAGCGGCTCGACTAGCGGGCCTCCCACAGATACGCAGTATTTT

d_call: TRBD1
j_call: TRBJ2-7
cdr3_length: 16
clone_size: .
v_call: TRBV5-1
cdr3_aa: CASSPRQGDGSYEQYF
cdr3_nt: TGCGCCAGCAGCCCGAGACAGGGGGACGGGTCCTACGAGCAGTACTTC

d_call: .
j_call: TRBJ2-2
cdr3_length: 13
clone_size: few
v_call: TRBV11-2
cdr3_aa: CASSLGLTGELFF
cdr3_nt: TGTGCCAGCAGCTTAGGATTGACCGGGGAGCTGTTTTTT

d_call: TRBD2
j_call: TRBJ2-3
cdr3_length: 15
clone_size: .
v_call: TRBV5-4
cdr3_aa: CASSLREGLTDTQYF
cdr3_nt: TGTGCCAGCAGCTTGCGGGAGGGACTCACAGATACGCAGTATTTT

d_call: .
j_call: TRBJ2-3
cdr3_length: 12
clone_size: .
v_call: TRBV7-9
cdr3_aa: CAIQAITDTQYF
cdr3_nt: TGTGCCATACAAGCGATTACAGATACGCAGTATTTT

d_call: TRBD1
j_call: TRBJ1-1
cdr3_length: 16
clone_size: .
v_call: TRBV4-3
cdr3_aa: CASSQDSRTGNTEAFF
cdr3_nt: TGCGCCAGCAGCCAAGACTCTAGGACAGGGAACACTGAAGCTTTCTTT

d_call: .
j_call: TRBJ2-5
cdr3_length: 12
clone_size: .
v_call: TRBV9
cdr3_aa: CASSVGDETQYF
cdr3_nt: TGTGCCAGCAGCGTGGGGGATGAGACCCAGTACTTC

d_call: .
j_call: TRBJ2-5
cdr3_length: 12
clone_size: .
v_call: TRBV12-5
cdr3_aa: CASGLVGETQYF
cdr3_nt: TGTGCTAGTGGTTTGGTAGGGGAGACCCAGTACTTC

d_call: .
j_call: TRBJ1-1
cdr3_length: 15
clone_size: .
v_call: TRBV7-8
cdr3_aa: CASSLAPIGNTEAFF
cdr3_nt: TGTGCCAGCAGCTTAGCGCCGATTGGCAACACTGAAGCTTTCTTT

d_call: .
j_call: TRBJ2-3
cdr3_length: 11
clone_size: .
v_call: TRBV5-1
cdr3_aa: CASSDTDTQYF
cdr3_nt: TGCGCCAGCAGCGACACAGATACGCAGTATTTT

d_call: .
j_call: TRBJ2-3
cdr3_length: 16
clone_size: .
v_call: TRBV11-3
cdr3_aa: CASSLSSLTSTDTQYF
cdr3_nt: TGTGCCAGCAGCCTTTCTTCTCTTACTAGCACAGATACGCAGTATTTT